A selection of T cell receptor beta chains follows, all from one sample in a study of cytomegalovirus exposure and HLA in healthy donors. TCRdb keeps only in-frame clones here, not all; method: immunoSEQ multiplex PCR. The data hold 120,000 or so clones, with around 85% observed a single time. Sample: PBMCs. The origin of the receptors is a man younger than 35 in good health and CMV-seropositive. Both conserved end residues are part of each CDR3. The D gene is left open where the match is weak. Some rows mark clone size as missing; the rest say once, few, many or name a class of expanded clone.

>15|TRBD1|TRBJ1-2|few|TRBV19
TGTGCCAGTAGTGTTCAGGGGGGCCTTGGCTATGGCTACACCTTC
CASSVQGGLGYGYTF
>16|TRBD1|TRBJ2-1|once|TRBV6-1
TGTGCCAGCAGTGGACCCATGGGACAGGGTCACAATGAGCAGTTCTTC
CASSGPMGQGHNEQFF
>14|.|TRBJ2-7|.|TRBV15
TGTGCCACCAGCCCGGAGCAGAGAGGATACGAGCAGTACTTC
CATSPEQRGYEQYF
>17|.|TRBJ1-1|.|TRBV21-1
TGTGCCAGCAGCCCCGTAGGGACAGGGAAAGGTTTGGATGAAGCTTTCTTT
CASSPVGTGKGLDEAFF
>12|.|TRBJ1-1|.|TRBV2
TGTGCCAGCCCCAAAAGAACAGGGGAAGCTTTCTTT
CASPKRTGEAFF
>15|.|TRBJ2-3|once|TRBV5-5
TGTGCCAGCAGCTTGGCCCCCTCAGGGATAGATACGCAGTATTTT
CASSLAPSGIDTQYF
>13|.|TRBJ2-5|.|TRBV18
TGTGCCAGCTCACGGGACATACAAGAGACCCAGTACTTC
CASSRDIQETQYF
>13|.|TRBJ1-5|.|TRBV28
TGTGCCAGCAGTTTGGGCAGCAATCAGCCCCAGCATTTT
CASSLGSNQPQHF
>15|.|TRBJ1-1|.|TRBV27
TGTGCCAGCAGTTTATTTACTGGCAGGGTGACTGAAGCTTTCTTT
CASSLFTGRVTEAFF
>16|.|TRBJ1-1|.|TRBV4-3
TGCGCCAGCAGCCAAGATGGGATCGGGGGGGCCACTGAAGCTTTCTTT
CASSQDGIGGATEAFF
>14|.|TRBJ2-2|.|TRBV5-1
TGCGCCAGCAGCCCAGACACCAACACCGGGGAGCTGTTTTTT
CASSPDTNTGELFF
>15|.|TRBJ2-1|.|TRBV28
TGTGCCAGCAGTGCGCGGACTGCCCTCGTAAATGAGCAGTTCTTC
CASSARTALVNEQFF
>15|.|TRBJ2-3|.|TRBV4-1
TGCGCCAGCAGCCAAGACCCGGGTAGCACAGATACGCAGTATTTT
CASSQDPGSTDTQYF
>15|TRBD2|TRBJ2-7|.|TRBV11-2
TGTGCCAGCAGCTTAGAGGCGGGGGGCACCTACGAGCAGTACTTC
CASSLEAGGTYEQYF
>16|TRBD1|TRBJ1-4|.|TRBV11-1
TGTGCCAGCAGCTTACAAGGGACAGCTCCTAATGAAAAACTGTTTTTT
CASSLQGTAPNEKLFF
>15|.|TRBJ2-3|.|TRBV4-3
TGCGCCAGCAGCCGTCGCAGCGGAATCACAGATACGCAGTATTTT
CASSRRSGITDTQYF
>17|TRBD1|TRBJ1-2|few|TRBV15
TGTGCCACCAGCAGAGATACACCGGACAGGGCGCCCTGGGGCTACACCTTC
CATSRDTPDRAPWGYTF
>15|.|TRBJ1-3|few|TRBV6-1
TGTGCCAGCAGTCTTTCAGCGGACTCTGGAAACACCATATATTTT
CASSLSADSGNTIYF
>14|.|TRBJ2-3|.|TRBV27
TGTGCCAGCAGTTTCGGGGTCAGCACAGATACGCAGTATTTT
CASSFGVSTDTQYF
>17|TRBD1|TRBJ1-1|.|TRBV7-6
TGTGCCAGCAGCCGAACCGGGACAGGTTCCGTGATGAGAGAAGCTTTCTTT
CASSRTGTGSVMREAFF
>14|.|TRBJ2-7|.|TRBV6-5
TGTGCCAGCAGTTACAGGCCGGGGATCTACGAGCAGTACTTC
CASSYRPGIYEQYF
>19|TRBD2|TRBJ2-2|once|TRBV7-6
TGTGCCAGCAGCTTAGCCCCGACTAGCGGGGGGGGAATGACCGGGGAGCTGTTTTTT
CASSLAPTSGGGMTGELFF
>13|.|TRBJ2-2|.|TRBV6-5
TGTGCCAGCAGACCCCCAGGGACCGGGGAGCTGTTTTTT
CASRPPGTGELFF
>15|.|TRBJ1-1|.|TRBV19
TGTGCCAGTAGCAAACTTCGACGGGGGAACACTGAAGCTTTCTTT
CASSKLRRGNTEAFF
>13|.|TRBJ1-1|once|TRBV29-1
TGCAGCGTTGGTGGCGGAGAGGGGGCTGAAGCTTTCTTT
CSVGGGEGAEAFF
>18|TRBD2|TRBJ2-3|.|TRBV6-1
TGTGCCAGCAGTGATTCCAGCGGGGAGGAGGATAACACAGATACGCAGTATTTT
CASSDSSGEEDNTDTQYF
>12|.|TRBJ2-1|.|TRBV11-2
TGTGCCAGCAGCTTAGCTTTCGATGAGCAGTTCTTC
CASSLAFDEQFF